This T cell receptor (beta chain) was identified in a study of blood T cell repertoires in COVID-19. About the research overall: Either two negative PCRs, clearance, or symptom resolution qualified Cohort 3 donors as recovered.

V was pared by 2 bases and J by 3 bases, with 0 bases of the junction left unmatched. CDR1 is MDHEN and CDR2 is SYDVKM in the germline V gene. CDR3 length: 14 residues. The method was immunoSEQ multiplex PCR; TCRdb's version includes in-frame clones alone and lacks a portion of them. In the table there are a few hundred thousand clones, 88% of which are singletons. This chain connects TRBV28 to TRBJ2-2, with 7 positions matching TRBD2. Sequencing input: PBMCs or T cells enriched from blood (not recorded which). The receptor was isolated from a woman aged 60-75 years in a cohort exposed to, infected with or recovered from COVID-19 (not recorded which). The CDR3 loop is CASSLGGDTGELFF. Written as DNA, the CDR3 is TGTGCCAGCAGTTTAGGGGGGGACACCGGGGAGCTGTTTTTT.